This T cell receptor beta chain was captured by sequencing in a study of technical replicates of blood from a handful of donors. The method was immunoSEQ multiplex PCR; TCRdb's version includes in-frame clones alone and lacks a portion of them. The sample lists about 58,000 clones; roughly nine tenths were seen once. This clone has just a few counts. Per germline, CDR1 GTSNPN and CDR2 SVGIG (reference sequence). The CDR3 contains 15 residues. J was trimmed by 7 bases and V by 2 bases; bases with no gene match: 6. The chain links TRBV30 to TRBJ2-2; 11 positions agree with TRBD2. The specimen was PBMCs. This clonotype was obtained from a human donor in good health. Some clones in this sample may be carry-over from other donors' samples. The DNA of the CDR3 is TGTGCCTGGAGTAATCTGGGACTAGCGGACGGGGAGCTGTTTTTT. This translates into CAWSNLGLADGELFF.